The 21 T cell receptor beta chains listed next were all sequenced from one sample in a study of blood T cells in healthy people across ages. A second PCR, run for roughly 6 to 11 cycles, used a sample-barcoded 5' primer plus a J-beta primer mix. One entry per CDR3 protein, called by TCRdb with MiXCR from the 5' RACE reads. The table has roughly 570,000 distinct CDR3 sequences, 27% seen once. Material for sequencing was blood. The source is a woman aged 70-85 years in good health.

The CDR3 is CASSQDGTIHGYTF. The CDR3 DNA follows: TGCGCCAGCAGCCAAGATGGGACAATCCATGGCTACACCTTC. V and J are TRBV4-3 and TRBJ1-2; possibly TRBD1 for D (6 bases). The CDR3 is 14 amino acids. Deletions cut 0 bases from V and 6 bases from J, with 11 bases between. Germline CDR1 is LGHNA and CDR2 is YSLEER.

There are a few counts of this clonotype. The gene calls are TRBV4-3 and TRBJ1-1, with D possibly being TRBD1 (5 bases). CDR1 is LGHNA and CDR2 is YSLEER in the germline V gene. V was pared by 0 bases and J by 0 bases, with 20 bases between. The length of the CDR3 is 19 residues. Here the CDR3 DNA reads TGCGCCAGCAGCCAAGAAGGGGCAGGTCACGACGCTTTGAACACTGAAGCTTTCTTT. Its translation: CASSQEGAGHDALNTEAFF.

V usage is TRBV7-2 and J usage is TRBJ2-3; the D is unclear. The V gene lost 5 bases and the J gene lost 5 bases, with 14 bases spanning the gap. The CDR3 contains 14 residues. Germline V lookup: CDR1 SGHTA, CDR2 FQGNSA. DNA of the CDR3: TGTGCCAGCAGCCTTTGGCCTTCGCGAGATACGCAGTATTTT. This sequence encodes CASSLWPSRDTQYF.

The chain is built from TRBV29-1 and TRBJ2-3; D perhaps matches TRBD2 (6 bases). Looked up from germline, CDR1 is SQVTM and CDR2 is ANQGSEA. The germline V and J ends were trimmed by 5 bases and 0 bases, with 15 bases remaining between them. CDR3 size: 15 residues. CDR3 loop: CSVRATSGSTDTQYF. The DNA of the CDR3 is TGCAGCGTTAGGGCTACGAGCGGGAGCACAGATACGCAGTATTTT.

The chain combines TRBV7-9 with TRBJ2-1; TRBD1 aligns across 9 bases. With 3 bases clipped from V and 5 bases from J, the junction kept 8 bases outside the gene matches. The V gene's germline CDR1 is SEHNR and CDR2 FQNEAQ (reference sequence). CDR3 length: 16 amino acids. The CDR3 spells CASSFPPGQGDNEQFF. DNA of the CDR3: TGTGCCAGCAGCTTCCCCCCGGGACAGGGTGACAATGAGCAGTTCTTC.

The chain links TRBV7-6 to TRBJ2-5; 13 nucleotides align to TRBD2. This CDR3 has 15 residues. Trimming removed 3 bases from V and 4 bases from J; junction bases left unmatched: 2. CDR1 is SGHVS and CDR2 is FNYEAQ in the germline V gene. This CDR3 is CASSLTSGRPETQYF. In DNA, the CDR3 is TGTGCCAGCAGCTTGACTAGCGGGAGGCCAGAGACCCAGTACTTC.

V and J are TRBV6-5 and TRBJ2-7; D may be TRBD1 (5 bases). V dropped 4 bases and J dropped 1 base, with 20 bases sitting between them. This CDR3 is 17 amino acids long. The germline V gene encodes CDR1 MNHEY and CDR2 SVGAGI. The CDR3, as DNA: TGTGCCAGCAGTTCCCACCTCGGGCAGGGAAGGTCCTACGAGCAGTACTTC. Protein product: CASSSHLGQGRSYEQYF.

This clonotype was counted a few times. The chain combines TRBV7-2 with TRBJ2-7; D may be TRBD1 (7 bases). Trimming took off 6 bases at V and 4 bases at J, with 16 bases between the two ends. This CDR3 has 14 amino acids. Per the germline V gene, CDR1 is SGHTA and CDR2 is FQGNSA. CDR3 residues: CASSSFRGEYEQYF. The CDR3 region has the DNA TGTGCCAGCAGTTCCTTCAGGGGGGAGTACGAGCAGTACTTC. Supplemented by reference TRBV7-2 and TRBJ2-7, the full variable domain reads GAGVSQSPSNKVTEKGKDVELRCDPISGHTALYWYRQSLGQGLEFLIYFQGNSAPDKSGLPSDRFSAERTGGSVSTLTIQRTQQEDSAVYLCASSSFRGEYEQYFGPGTRLTVT.

This clonotype was seen a few times. V is TRBV5-4 and J is TRBJ1-4; tentatively, D is TRBD1 (6 bases). Per the germline V gene, CDR1 is SGHNT and CDR2 is YYREEE (reference sequence). CDR3 length: 16 amino acids. Trimming took off 0 bases at V and 4 bases at J, with 13 bases between the two ends. The CDR3 reads CASSLDFGQNNEKLFF. CDR3 in DNA: TGTGCCAGCAGCTTGGACTTCGGACAGAATAATGAAAAACTGTTTTTT.

This chain uses TRBV5-1 with TRBJ2-5; D may be TRBD2 (6 bases). Trimming took 4 bases from V and 11 from J, leaving 24 bases between them. This CDR3 contains 15 residues. Germline CDR1 and CDR2: SGHRS and YFSETQ. Here the CDR3 DNA reads TGCGCCAGCAGCGTGGGGGGATCACCCGGCGGAGAGCAGTACTTC. Its protein product is CASSVGGSPGGEQYF.

The chain links TRBV4-2 to TRBJ2-3, with D unresolved. Trimming removed 4 bases at V and 4 bases at J, with 6 bases between. Germline loops: CDR1 LGHNA, CDR2 YNFKEQ. This CDR3 has 12 amino acids. CDR3 nucleotide sequence: TGTGCCAGCAGCCCCCCGTCAGATACGCAGTATTTT. It codes for CASSPPSDTQYF.

The gene calls are TRBV2 and TRBJ2-5, with D possibly called TRBD1 or TRBD2 (5 bases each). This CDR3 contains 16 residues. The germline V gene has CDR1 SNHLY and CDR2 FYNNEI. The V end was cut by 6 bases, the J end by 7 bases, with 24 bases between. The CDR3 coding sequence is TGTGCCAGCAGCGAAACAGGATCGAGGACCGGAGGGACCCAGTACTTC. Translating it yields CASSETGSRTGGTQYF.

This chain connects TRBV24-1 to TRBJ2-5; TRBD2 agrees at 10 bases. This CDR3 spans 16 amino acids. Losses at the gene ends were 3 bases for V and 8 bases for J; bases not matched to a gene: 11. The V gene's germline CDR1 is KGHDR and CDR2 SFDVKD. Here the CDR3 DNA reads TGTGCCACCAGTGATCAGTCTAGCGGGGGAAAGAGAACCCAGTACTTC. Amino acid sequence: CATSDQSSGGKRTQYF.

CDR3 sequence reads: CASSSVGTGAETQYF. CDR3 DNA sequence: TGTGCCAGCAGCTCCGTTGGGACAGGGGCAGAGACCCAGTACTTC. V gene TRBV6-2 or TRBV6-3 combines with J gene TRBJ2-5, with 10 bases aligning to TRBD1. V shed 6 bases and J 4 bases; nucleotides not matched to a gene: 8. CDR1 is MNHEY, CDR2 SVGEGT, per germline. The CDR3 totals 15 residues.

This clonotype appeared a few times. The chain carries TRBV10-3 and TRBJ2-1; perhaps TRBD1 as D (5 bases). CDR3 size: 15 residues. Germline V gives CDR1 ENHRY, CDR2 SYGVKD. V lost 0 bases and J lost 8, with 14 bases in between. The CDR3 is CAISESRQGVDEQFF. DNA of the CDR3: TGTGCCATCAGTGAGTCGAGGCAGGGTGTGGATGAGCAGTTCTTC.

This clonotype was seen more than once but under ten times. V usage is TRBV7-2 and J usage is TRBJ2-3, with D tentatively TRBD1 (5 bases). The CDR3 contains 14 residues. V lost 3 bases and J lost 2, with 9 bases in between. Germline V gene lookup returns CDR1 SGHTA and CDR2 FQGNSA. The CDR3 loop reads CASSLGQYTDTQYF. The CDR3, as DNA: TGTGCCAGCAGCTTGGGGCAGTACACAGATACGCAGTATTTT.

This clonotype has only a few counts. The chain combines TRBV5-4 with TRBJ2-2; 7 nucleotides line up with TRBD1. The length of the CDR3 is 17 residues. With V trimmed by 4 bases and J by 2 bases, 11 bases remained unmatched. The germline gives CDR1 SGHNT, CDR2 YYREEE (reference sequence). Here the CDR3 reads CASSQGTGTVNTGELFF. CDR3 in DNA: TGTGCCAGCAGCCAAGGCACCGGGACAGTTAACACCGGGGAGCTGTTTTTT.

The chain has TRBV27 and TRBJ1-2; no reliable D call. The ends were cut back, 6 bases at V and 2 bases at J, with 10 bases in the middle. The CDR3 length is 13 residues. Germline V CDR1 and CDR2: MNHEY, SMNVEV (reference sequence). This CDR3 is CASSTNSNYGYTF. The CDR3 DNA is TGTGCCAGCAGCACAAACAGCAACTATGGCTACACCTTC.

V usage is TRBV7-8 and J usage is TRBJ1-4; D call uncertain. Trimming cost V 4 bases and J 8 bases, with 17 bases left between them. The CDR3 has 15 amino acids. Germline V gene sequence: CDR1 SGHVS, CDR2 FQNEAQ. CDR3 in amino acids: CASSSPSGVGEKLFF. CDR3 coding DNA: TGTGCCAGCAGCTCCCCTAGCGGGGTAGGCGAAAAACTGTTTTTT.

The DNA for the CDR3 is TGTGCCAGCAGCCAAGTGTTGCTAGCGGGGGGAACCGAGACCCAGTACTTC. As protein: CASSQVLLAGGTETQYF. V is TRBV4-2 and J is TRBJ2-5, with TRBD2 matching over 11 bases. Germline V gives CDR1 LGHNA, CDR2 YNFKEQ. The V and J ends lost 1 base and 5 bases, in that order; junction bases with no gene match: 9. The CDR3 is made up of 17 amino acids.

V usage is TRBV7-9 and J usage is TRBJ2-3; D gene uncertain. The CDR3 consists of 14 residues. The germline V gene encodes CDR1 SEHNR and CDR2 FQNEAQ (reference sequence). Deletions cut 5 bases from V and 3 bases from J, with 12 bases between. The CDR3 loop reads CASSPRVGTDTQYF. The CDR3 nucleotides are TGTGCCAGCAGCCCCCGGGTCGGGACAGATACGCAGTATTTT.